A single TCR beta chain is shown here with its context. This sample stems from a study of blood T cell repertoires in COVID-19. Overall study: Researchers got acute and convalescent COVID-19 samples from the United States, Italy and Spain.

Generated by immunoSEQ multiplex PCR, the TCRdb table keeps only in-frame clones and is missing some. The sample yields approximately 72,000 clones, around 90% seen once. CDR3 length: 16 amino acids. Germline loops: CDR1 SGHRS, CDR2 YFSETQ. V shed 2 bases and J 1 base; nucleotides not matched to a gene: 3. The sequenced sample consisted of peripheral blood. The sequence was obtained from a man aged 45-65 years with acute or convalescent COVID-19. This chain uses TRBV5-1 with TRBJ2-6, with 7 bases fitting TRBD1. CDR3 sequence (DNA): TGCGCCAGCAGCTTTACAGGGGATTCTGGGGCCAACGTCCTGACTTTC. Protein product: CASSFTGDSGANVLTF.